This T cell receptor (beta chain) is from a study of regulatory T cells in long-lasting Graves disease. Germline V gene sequence: CDR1 SGHRS, CDR2 YFSETQ. The CDR3 has 14 amino acids. The V and J ends lost 0 bases and 9 bases respectively, with 16 bases between them. Time point in this sample: newly diagnosed GD, antithyroid drugs for less than 3 months. PBMCs were the source of the RNA used for TCR sequencing. In building TCR beta libraries, iRepertoire HTBI primers were used together with Arm-PCR of CDR3 regions. TCRdb ran MiXCR on the multiplex PCR reads and lists one entry per CDR3 protein. The sample has around 450,000 distinct CDR3 sequences, 15% to 20% seen once. As for this clonotype: A much bigger clone sits one base away, suggesting this may be a read error.

This sample also appeared in a second study, on T cells in Graves' hyperthyroidism and ophthalmopathy. That study adds: Patients aged 18 to 65 had newly diagnosed hyperthyroidism that had lasted under 2 months. It was a median roughly 6.5 months before onset that the model predicted ophthalmopathy.

The gene calls are TRBV5-1 and TRBJ2-7, with unresolved D. Sequenced material: peripheral blood mononuclear cells (PBMCs), taken at new diagnosis, from a patient treated with antithyroid drugs. This receptor was identified in a man aged 35 to 55 with Graves disease. This CDR3 reads CASSLEQSLDGQYF. In nucleotides, the CDR3 is TGCGCCAGCAGCTTGGAGCAGTCTTTGGACGGGCAGTACTTC.